These 3 T cell receptor beta chains share one sample of origin, sequenced in a study of blood T cells in healthy people across ages. For the second PCR, which ran for about 6 to 12 cycles, a sample-barcoded 5' primer and a J-beta primer mix were used. TCRdb reanalysed the 5' RACE reads using MiXCR and keeps one entry per CDR3 protein. This table has about 780,000 distinct CDR3 sequences, 46% appearing once. The sample comprised blood. These TCRs come from a man older than 75 in good health.

This clonotype appeared a few times. The J gene is TRBJ2-3, the V gene TRBV20-1; maybe TRBD1 (6 bases). Germline V CDR1 and CDR2: DFQATT, SNEGSKA (reference sequence). V was cut by 0 bases and J by 1 base, with 14 bases left in between. This CDR3 is built from 16 residues. The CDR3 DNA is TGCAGTGCTAGAGAATCGGGCAGGGGCGGCACAGATACGCAGTATTTT. Translating it yields CSARESGRGGTDTQYF.

This clonotype was recorded a few times. V and J are TRBV7-3 and TRBJ1-1; 9 positions agree with TRBD1. The CDR3 is made up of 14 amino acids. After removal of 6 bases from V and 4 bases from J, the junction contained 6 bases not matched to a gene. CDR1 SGHTA and CDR2 FQGTGA come from the germline V gene. DNA for the CDR3: TGTGCCAGCAGTCCGACAGGGGGGGGCACTGAAGCTTTCTTT. Amino acid sequence: CASSPTGGGTEAFF.

This clonotype came up once. The chain links TRBV12-3 or TRBV12-4 to TRBJ2-3; 8 nucleotides line up with TRBD2. The CDR3 sequence is 17 residues long. The ends lost 3 bases at V and 3 bases at J; junction bases unmatched: 11. The CDR3, as DNA: TGTGCCAGCAGTTTGTGGACTAGCAGGAGATGGACAGATACGCAGTATTTT. Its protein product is CASSLWTSRRWTDTQYF.